The 16 T cell receptor beta chains presented below share a single source sample, sequenced in a study of blood T cell repertoires in COVID-19. TCRdb keeps only in-frame clones here, not all; method: immunoSEQ multiplex PCR. The repertoire has about 47,000 clones, roughly 83% of them found once; the top ten carry 2.5%. Material for sequencing was peripheral blood. The source of these receptors is a man in his forties or fifties with acute or convalescent COVID-19.

The rearrangement uses TRBV7-3 and TRBJ2-1, with TRBD2 matching 13 bases. Unmatched junction bases numbered 5, after V lost 0 bases and J lost 6 bases. This CDR3 is 17 amino acids long. Germline CDR1 SGHTA, CDR2 FQGTGA. This CDR3 reads CASSLTSGLAGSNEQFF. CDR3 DNA sequence: TGTGCCAGCAGCTTAACATCGGGACTAGCGGGGAGCAATGAGCAGTTCTTC.

The V gene is TRBV5-5, the J gene TRBJ2-2; 8 nucleotides match TRBD2. Trimming cost V 3 bases and J 7 bases; bases outside gene matches: 8. CDR3 size: 15 residues. Germline CDR1 and CDR2: SGHKS and YYEKEE (reference sequence). The CDR3 loop reads CASSSTAGVFGELFF. CDR3 DNA: TGTGCCAGCAGCTCCACAGCGGGAGTTTTCGGGGAGCTGTTTTTT.

The rearrangement links TRBV24-1 to TRBJ2-3; maybe TRBD2 (5 bases). V shed 4 bases and J shed 2 bases, with 12 bases lying between them. The CDR3 contains 15 residues. Germline V CDR1 and CDR2: KGHDR, SFDVKD. The CDR3 spells CATSESGKVTDTQYF. As DNA, the CDR3 is TGTGCCACCAGTGAATCCGGGAAAGTCACAGATACGCAGTATTTT.

This chain links TRBV7-9 with TRBJ2-7; possibly TRBD2 for D (6 bases). Trimming pared 7 bases from V and 3 bases from J, leaving 13 bases between. Germline V gives CDR1 SEHNR, CDR2 FQNEAQ (reference sequence). The CDR3 sequence is 13 residues long. The CDR3 here is CASTPGDYYEQYF. CDR3 DNA: TGTGCCAGCACCCCGGGAGATTACTACGAGCAGTACTTC.

The V gene is TRBV7-9, the J gene TRBJ2-7; 8 bases are shared with TRBD1. V shed 5 bases and J 5 bases; nucleotides not matched to a gene: 8. The CDR3 is 14 amino acids. Germline loops: CDR1 SEHNR, CDR2 FQNEAQ (reference sequence). CDR3 in amino acids: CASSPRQGLHEQYF. CDR3 nucleotides: TGTGCCAGCAGCCCTCGACAGGGGCTCCACGAGCAGTACTTC.

The chain carries TRBV5-5 and TRBJ2-1, with TRBD2 matching 8 bases. From germline, CDR1 is SGHKS and CDR2 YYEKEE (reference sequence). After removal of 5 bases from V and 6 bases from J, the junction contained 10 bases not matched to a gene. CDR3 length: 15 residues. CDR3 nucleotides: TGTGCCAGCAGGGCGGAGACTAGCGTTCCCAATGAGCAGTTCTTC. Translated, it gives CASRAETSVPNEQFF. The entire variable domain, with the rest obtained from reference TRBV5-5 and TRBJ2-1, is as follows: DAGVTQSPTHLIKTRGQQVTLRCSPISGHKSVSWYQQVLGQGPQFIFQYYEKEERGRGNFPDRFSARQFPNYSSELNVNALLLGDSALYLCASRAETSVPNEQFFGPGTRLTVL.

This clone was found once. The V call is TRBV5-1, the J call TRBJ2-1; the D gene is possibly TRBD2 (5 bases). Trimming left V 0 bases short and J 0 bases short, with 10 bases between. The length of the CDR3 is 16 residues. Germline CDR1 SGHRS, CDR2 YFSETQ. CDR3 protein: CASSLGSASSYNEQFF. The CDR3 bases are TGCGCCAGCAGCTTGGGTAGCGCGAGCTCCTACAATGAGCAGTTCTTC.

This clone was recorded a few times. Distinct nucleotide sequences in the sample also encode this CDR3. The chain employs TRBV19 and TRBJ1-4; 8 nucleotides match TRBD1. The CDR3 sequence is 14 residues long. Germline CDR1 reads LNHDA; CDR2 reads SQIVND (reference sequence). Trimming took 6 bases from V and 7 from J; bases not matched to a gene: 7. This CDR3 reads CASRQTGEGEKLFF. CDR3 nucleotide sequence: TGTGCCAGTAGACAGACAGGGGAAGGTGAAAAACTGTTTTTT.

V and J are TRBV7-9 and TRBJ2-3; D is possibly TRBD2 (5 bases). CDR1 is SEHNR and CDR2 is FQNEAQ in the germline V gene (reference sequence). The V end lost 5 bases, the J end lost 2 bases, and 20 bases lay between the germline ends. CDR3 size: 17 residues. Written as DNA, the CDR3 is TGTGCCAGCAGCGGCCCTACCCCACTAGGAGACACAGATACGCAGTATTTT. Protein sequence: CASSGPTPLGDTDTQYF.

This clone was recorded a few times. The chain is built from TRBV5-6 and TRBJ2-7; D gene unclear. This CDR3 contains 11 residues. CDR1 is SGHDT and CDR2 is YYEEEE in the germline V gene. The V end was cut by 4 bases, the J end by 3 bases, with 5 bases between. In DNA form, the CDR3 reads TGTGCCAGCAGCAATCACTACGAGCAGTACTTC. Translating gives CASSNHYEQYF.

This chain uses TRBV6-6 with TRBJ2-3, with TRBD2 identical over 13 bases. This CDR3 contains 19 residues. Trimming at V came to 5 bases and at J to 0 bases, leaving 11 bases not matched to a gene. Germline values: CDR1 MNHNY, CDR2 SVGAGI (reference sequence). For the CDR3, the DNA is TGTGCCAGCAGTCGTACCGCACTAGCGGGAGGGACTAGCACAGATACGCAGTATTTT. It encodes CASSRTALAGGTSTDTQYF.

This clone was seen a single time. V is TRBV28 and J is TRBJ1-5; 7 nucleotides align to TRBD1. J lost 5 bases, V lost 6 bases, and 10 bases had no gene match. CDR3 length: 15 residues. Germline loops: CDR1 MDHEN, CDR2 SYDVKM. The CDR3 reads CASREGTDKHQPQHF. The CDR3 region has the DNA TGTGCCAGCAGAGAGGGGACAGATAAACATCAGCCCCAGCATTTT.

This sequence joins TRBV7-9 and TRBJ2-5; 14 bases are shared with TRBD2. CDR1 is SEHNR, CDR2 FQNEAQ, per germline (reference sequence). The trim removed 4 bases at V and 2 bases at J, leaving 9 bases unmatched. This CDR3 comprises 18 residues. CDR3 coding DNA: TGTGCCAGCAGCTCCGGGGTTGGGACTAGCGGGGGACAAGAGACCCAGTACTTC. Translating gives CASSSGVGTSGGQETQYF.

This clone was seen a few times. The chain uses TRBV6-5 and TRBJ1-2; no firm D call. Trimming took 0 bases from V and 4 from J, leaving 6 bases between them. The CDR3 runs 13 residues. Germline assignment: CDR1 MNHEY and CDR2 SVGAGI. CDR3 bases: TGTGCCAGCAGTTACTCGAACAGCTATGGCTACACCTTC. Protein: CASSYSNSYGYTF.

This clone is labeled as medium-sized. This chain uses TRBV14 with TRBJ2-7, with D perhaps matching TRBD1 (6 bases). The ends were cut back, 3 bases at V and 3 bases at J, with 12 bases in the middle. Looked up from germline, CDR1 is SGHDN and CDR2 is FVKESK. This CDR3 has 14 amino acids. The CDR3 is CASSHPGVVYEQYF. For the CDR3, the DNA is TGTGCCAGCAGCCATCCAGGGGTGGTCTACGAGCAGTACTTC.

The V call is TRBV9, the J call TRBJ2-2; 9 nucleotides align to TRBD1. Trimming removed 6 bases from V and 5 bases from J; junction bases left unmatched: 8. This CDR3 comprises 15 residues. Germline-derived CDR1 and CDR2 are SGDLS and YYNGEE. The chain's CDR3 is CASTHGTGITGELFF. The CDR3, as DNA: TGTGCCAGCACCCACGGGACAGGGATAACCGGGGAGCTGTTTTTT.